This T cell receptor beta chain stems from a study of follicular helper T cells after annual influenza vaccination. Study-level results: Just roughly 9-22% of cells analyzed had recovered productive TCRB sequences.

Time point given: 2014-2015 season, pre-vaccination. Excluded were substance abuse, HIV/AIDS, active cancer, immunomodulatory drugs and active illness. Worth noting for this clone: Its specificity is unknown.

CDR1 is MDHEN, CDR2 SYDVKM, per germline. V lost 4 bases to trimming and J lost 7 bases; unmatched junction nucleotides: 8. The CDR3 has 16 residues. Profiling relied on immunoSEQ multiplex PCR, and the TCRdb table lists in-frame clones only, not all of them. The sample has over 8,000 clones; 70% to 80% are singletons. The V call is TRBV28, the J call TRBJ1-5, with 12 positions matching TRBD1. The receptor was derived from an adult who received the influenza vaccine. This specimen consisted of CXCR5+ CD38- circulating T follicular helper cells from blood, obtained on the day of influenza vaccination. Sample subset: circulating Tfh, non-naive CD4+CXCR5+PD-1+ (ICOS+CD38+ or ICOS-CD38-). DNA of the CDR3: TGTGCCAGCAGTTCAATGGGACAGGGGGCAGGGCAGCCCCAGCATTTT. Its translation: CASSSMGQGAGQPQHF.